The 32 T cell receptor beta chains below were found in one sample sequenced in a study of blood T cell repertoires in COVID-19. Assay used: immunoSEQ multiplex PCR; TCRdb lists only in-frame clones, some missing. The sample carries 140,000 to 150,000 clones, around four fifths recorded once. The material sequenced was peripheral blood. The source of these receptors is a woman aged 40 to 49 with active or convalescent COVID-19.

This chain joins TRBV29-1 and TRBJ1-2; maybe TRBD1 (6 bases). The CDR3 is 15 residues long. From germline, CDR1 is SQVTM and CDR2 ANQGSEA. Trimming removed 0 bases at V and 8 bases at J, with 19 bases between. The CDR3 nucleotides read TGCAGCGTTGAAGATCTTACTGTAGGGGGTCGAGGCTACACCTTC. Protein product: CSVEDLTVGGRGYTF.

This chain links TRBV9 with TRBJ1-3, with D perhaps matching TRBD1 (5 bases). The CDR3 sequence is 19 residues long. Trimming took 1 base from V and 4 from J, leaving 24 bases between them. Germline loops: CDR1 SGDLS, CDR2 YYNGEE. The DNA of the CDR3 is TGTGCCAGCAGCGTATCGGTAGGCGCCGGGGGTTCGCGCGGAAACACCATATATTTT. Protein sequence: CASSVSVGAGGSRGNTIYF.

The genes are TRBV6-6 and TRBJ1-1; D gene unclear. The CDR3 is made up of 11 amino acids. Germline V gives CDR1 MNHNY, CDR2 SVGAGI (reference sequence). V was cut by 5 bases and J by 7 bases, with 8 bases left in between. CDR3 DNA sequence: TGTGCCAGCAGTCCCGGAGTTGAAGCTTTCTTT. Translating it yields CASSPGVEAFF.

This clone was recorded a few times. V and J are TRBV6-5 and TRBJ1-2; 9 bases align to TRBD1. Unmatched junction bases numbered 12, after V lost 5 bases and J lost 8 bases. The CDR3 is made up of 15 amino acids. Germline CDR1 MNHEY, CDR2 SVGAGI. CDR3 amino acids: CASSPSVQGARGYTF. DNA of the CDR3: TGTGCCAGCAGTCCCTCCGTACAGGGGGCGCGGGGCTACACCTTC.

V gene TRBV6-5 combines with J gene TRBJ1-1, with 7 bases that match TRBD1. The germline V gene encodes CDR1 MNHEY and CDR2 SVGAGI. J was trimmed by 4 bases and V by 0 bases; bases with no gene match: 8. CDR3 size: 16 residues. The CDR3 coding sequence is TGTGCCAGCAGTTACTCTTGGGGTCCAGGGGGCACTGAAGCTTTCTTT. It specifies CASSYSWGPGGTEAFF.

A remark on this clone: This same CDR3 is encoded by further DNA sequences in the sample. V is TRBV18 and J is TRBJ2-1, with D possibly matching TRBD2 (5 bases). The germline V gene has CDR1 KGHSH and CDR2 LQKENI. Deletions cut 0 bases from V and 0 bases from J, with 6 bases between. The CDR3 has 15 amino acids. In DNA, the CDR3 is TGTGCCAGCTCACCACCAGGGAGCTCCTACAATGAGCAGTTCTTC. Translated, it gives CASSPPGSSYNEQFF.

The V gene is TRBV2, the J gene TRBJ1-4; D perhaps matches TRBD1 (5 bases). Per germline, CDR1 SNHLY and CDR2 FYNNEI. This CDR3 has 13 amino acids. Between the trimmed V and J ends, which lost 6 bases and 7 bases, there was a span of 12 bases. CDR3 bases: TGTGCCAGCAGAAAGGGGTCGGGTGAAAAACTGTTTTTT. Translation: CASRKGSGEKLFF.

V gene TRBV5-6 combines with J gene TRBJ1-1; 8 bases are shared with TRBD1. V lost 4 bases to trimming and J lost 10 bases; unmatched junction nucleotides: 9. In germline, CDR1 is SGHDT, CDR2 YYEEEE. The CDR3 is 13 residues long. CDR3 DNA: TGTGCCAGCAGCCTTTTCGGACAGGGCCGAGCTTTCTTT. This encodes CASSLFGQGRAFF.

This clone was seen a few times. The gene calls are TRBV7-2 and TRBJ2-1; D possibly corresponds to TRBD1 (6 bases). CDR1 SGHTA and CDR2 FQGNSA come from the germline V gene. With 3 bases removed from V and 7 bases from J, the gap between germline ends came to 13 bases. The CDR3 consists of 14 residues. CDR3 coding DNA: TGTGCCAGCAGCTTCGGACGGACAGCTAATGAGCAGTTCTTC. Encoded protein: CASSFGRTANEQFF.

The V gene is TRBV28, the J gene TRBJ1-2, with TRBD1 identical over 7 bases. Looked up from germline, CDR1 is MDHEN and CDR2 is SYDVKM. With 6 bases clipped from V and 1 base from J, the junction kept 11 bases outside the gene matches. CDR3 length: 16 residues. The CDR3 bases are TGTGCCAGCAGCCGCTCCAGGGGGAGGCATAACTATGGCTACACCTTC. Translating gives CASSRSRGRHNYGYTF.

The rearrangement joins TRBV19 to TRBJ1-2; 10 positions match TRBD1. Germline CDR1 and CDR2: LNHDA and SQIVND (reference sequence). This CDR3 is 18 amino acids long. V dropped 6 bases and J dropped 3; count of bases not matched to a gene: 16. The CDR3 coding sequence is TGTGCCAGTAGCATCCCCCGGGACAGGGGAAAGGTGGACTATGGCTACACCTTC. Protein product: CASSIPRDRGKVDYGYTF.

This chain joins TRBV3-1 (or the pseudogene TRBV3-2) and TRBJ2-7, with 10 bases matching TRBD2. V lost 6 bases, J lost 6 bases, and 8 bases stayed unmatched. In germline, CDR1 is LGHDT, CDR2 YNNKEL (reference sequence). CDR3 length: 14 residues. The CDR3 is CASRPTSGVSEQYF. The CDR3 region has the DNA TGTGCCAGCAGGCCTACTAGCGGGGTTAGCGAGCAGTACTTC.

V usage is TRBV7-9 and J usage is TRBJ1-1, with D possibly TRBD1 on 5 matching bases. V lost 3 bases and J lost 5, with 19 bases in between. The CDR3 covers 16 residues. Germline V gene data show CDR1 as SEHNR and CDR2 as FQNEAQ (reference sequence). The CDR3, as DNA: TGTGCCAGCAGCTTTCCTGGGTCGGGACTCGATACTGAAGCTTTCTTT. It yields the protein CASSFPGSGLDTEAFF.

V gene TRBV11-3 combines with J gene TRBJ2-2; TRBD1 might be the D (6 bases). Germline V gene lookup returns CDR1 SGHNT and CDR2 YENEEA. The CDR3 spans 14 residues. V was cut by 0 bases and J by 7 bases, with 9 bases left in between. In DNA form, the CDR3 reads TGTGCCAGCAGCTTAGAACAGGGTATCGGGGAGCTGTTTTTT. As protein: CASSLEQGIGELFF.

J is TRBJ2-7 and V is TRBV4-2; 7 positions match TRBD1. The CDR3 covers 15 residues. J lost 0 bases, V lost 4 bases, and 6 bases had no gene match. Germline values: CDR1 LGHNA, CDR2 YNFKEQ. This CDR3 reads CASSLPGQSSYEQYF. The CDR3 nucleotides are TGTGCCAGCAGCCTCCCGGGACAGAGCTCCTACGAGCAGTACTTC.

The chain is built from TRBV12-5 and TRBJ2-5, with a weak D call TRBD1 (5 bases). The CDR3 sequence is 13 residues long. V lost 5 bases, J lost 0 bases, and 7 bases lay in between. Germline loops: CDR1 LGHNT, CDR2 FRNRAP. The CDR3 is CASGDSHQETQYF. The CDR3 region has the DNA TGTGCTAGTGGTGACAGTCACCAAGAGACCCAGTACTTC.

This chain connects TRBV28 to TRBJ1-1; 7 bases match TRBD1. The germline V gene has CDR1 MDHEN and CDR2 SYDVKM. The trim removed 4 bases at V and 5 bases at J, leaving 7 bases unmatched. The CDR3 sequence is 14 residues long. The CDR3, as DNA: TGTGCCAGCAGTTCGCAGGGGGGAACAACTGAAGCTTTCTTT. This sequence encodes CASSSQGGTTEAFF. Based on the CDR3 plus reference TRBV28 and TRBJ1-1, the full variable domain is DVKVTQSSRYLVKRTGEKVFLECVQDMDHENMFWYRQDPGLGLRLIYFSYDVKMKEKGDIPEGYSVSREKKERFSLILESASTNQTSMYLCASSSQGGTTEAFFGQGTRLTVV.

The chain has TRBV4-2 and TRBJ1-2; the match to TRBD1 covers 10 bases. CDR1 and CDR2 from the germline V gene are LGHNA and YNFKEQ. Unmatched junction bases numbered 14, after V lost 3 bases and J lost 4 bases. The CDR3 has 18 amino acids. In DNA, the CDR3 is TGTGCCAGCAGCCAGGGAGACAGGGGGCTTCTTTATTCCTATGGCTACACCTTC. Residues: CASSQGDRGLLYSYGYTF.

The chain has TRBV4-3 and TRBJ1-5; the D gene is possibly TRBD1 (5 bases). Trimming pared 0 bases from V and 2 bases from J, leaving 11 bases between. CDR3 size: 16 residues. Germline assignment: CDR1 LGHNA and CDR2 YSLEER. The CDR3 protein is CASSQDPQGGNQPQHF. The CDR3, as DNA: TGCGCCAGCAGCCAAGATCCCCAGGGTGGCAATCAGCCCCAGCATTTT.

The chain employs TRBV19 and TRBJ1-4; D may be TRBD1 (5 bases). The CDR3 runs 12 residues. Trimming pared 3 bases from V and 12 bases from J, leaving 11 bases between. Germline V gene sequence: CDR1 LNHDA, CDR2 SQIVND (reference sequence). The CDR3 bases are TGTGCCAGTAGTATCGCGGGACCCCAACTGTTTTTT. Amino acid sequence: CASSIAGPQLFF.

The CDR3 DNA follows: TGTGCCAGCAGCTCCAACTGGGGAGCCTCCGAGCAGTACTTC. This gives the protein CASSSNWGASEQYF. The chain uses TRBV7-7 and TRBJ2-7; D may be TRBD2 (5 bases). V shed 4 bases and J shed 6 bases, with 16 bases lying between them. This CDR3 contains 14 residues. CDR1 and CDR2 (germline): SSHAT, FNYEAQ (reference sequence).

The V gene is TRBV19, the J gene TRBJ2-1; a weak D match, TRBD2 (6 bases). Looked up from germline, CDR1 is LNHDA and CDR2 is SQIVND (reference sequence). The CDR3 spans 15 residues. The V gene lost 3 bases and the J gene lost 8 bases, with 17 bases spanning the gap. The DNA of the CDR3 is TGTGCCAGTAGTATGGCTAGCGTAAATTTACATGAGCAGTTCTTC. Its protein is CASSMASVNLHEQFF.

This chain connects TRBV7-9 to TRBJ2-7; 7 bases map to TRBD1. Losses at the gene ends were 4 bases for V and 3 bases for J; bases not matched to a gene: 15. Germline V lookup: CDR1 SEHNR, CDR2 FQNEAQ (reference sequence). CDR3 length: 17 amino acids. The CDR3 DNA sequence: TGTGCCAGCAGCTCCCGGGACAGAACCCTCTTATTCTACGAGCAGTACTTC. Its translation is CASSSRDRTLLFYEQYF.

The chain has TRBV10-3 and TRBJ2-3, with a tentative D call TRBD2 (7 bases). V dropped 3 bases and J dropped 5 bases, with 12 bases sitting between them. The CDR3 covers 14 residues. Germline CDR1 reads ENHRY; CDR2 reads SYGVKD. The CDR3 nucleotides read TGTGCCATCAGTGAACGGGGGGCAAGAGATACGCAGTATTTT. Protein sequence: CAISERGARDTQYF.

This clone was counted a few times. The rearrangement uses TRBV30 and TRBJ1-2; D is unresolved. Trimming removed 2 bases from V and 8 bases from J, with 18 bases in between. CDR3 size: 14 residues. CDR1 is GTSNPN, CDR2 SVGIG, per germline (reference sequence). CDR3 residues: CAWSLGYHPGGYTF. The CDR3 nucleotides are TGTGCCTGGAGTCTCGGCTACCACCCGGGAGGCTACACCTTC. The full variable domain, completed using reference TRBV30 and TRBJ1-2, is SQTIHQWPATLVQPVGSPLSLECTVEGTSNPNLYWYRQAAGRGLQLLFYSVGIGQISSEVPQNLSASRPQDRQFILSSKKLLLSDSGFYLCAWSLGYHPGGYTFGSGTRLTVV.

This clone was observed at least ten times. The V call is TRBV2, the J call TRBJ1-1; D gene unclear. The CDR3 consists of 16 residues. Between the trimmed V and J ends, which lost 2 bases and 6 bases, there was a span of 19 bases. The germline CDR1 and CDR2 sequences are SNHLY and FYNNEI. CDR3 bases: TGTGCCAGCAGTGAATCGAGGGCGCTAGGGCTTCCTGAAGCTTTCTTT. It is translated as CASSESRALGLPEAFF.

V usage is TRBV4-3 and J usage is TRBJ2-7, with D perhaps matching TRBD1 (5 bases). The CDR3 covers 15 residues. Per germline, CDR1 LGHNA and CDR2 YSLEER. Trimming pared 0 bases from V and 5 bases from J, leaving 14 bases between. The CDR3 DNA follows: TGCGCCAGCAGCCAAGACAGGCAGGGCGGTAACGAGCAGTACTTC. This sequence encodes CASSQDRQGGNEQYF.

The gene calls are TRBV19 and TRBJ2-5; D might be TRBD1 (5 bases). Germline V gives CDR1 LNHDA, CDR2 SQIVND (reference sequence). The CDR3 runs to 12 residues. Trimming took 3 bases from V and 5 from J, leaving 7 bases between them. CDR3 nucleotide sequence: TGTGCCAGTAGTATGGGGCTTGAGACCCAGTACTTC. Residues: CASSMGLETQYF.

The rearrangement links TRBV7-2 to TRBJ2-7; perhaps TRBD2 as D (6 bases). Germline assignment: CDR1 SGHTA and CDR2 FQGNSA. The CDR3 runs 16 residues. Trimming left V 2 bases short and J 4 bases short, with 18 bases between. The chain's CDR3 is CASSLIFGGAKYEQYF. The CDR3 nucleotides are TGTGCCAGCAGCTTAATTTTCGGGGGTGCGAAATACGAGCAGTACTTC.

V usage is TRBV3-1 (or the pseudogene TRBV3-2) and J usage is TRBJ1-5, with D tentatively TRBD1 (6 bases). V lost 4 bases and J 7 bases, leaving 14 bases between the germline ends. The CDR3 runs 14 residues. Germline CDR1 LGHDT, CDR2 YNNKEL (reference sequence). The CDR3 loop is CASSLGAGEQPQHF. The DNA for the CDR3 is TGTGCCAGCAGCCTAGGGGCAGGGGAACAGCCCCAGCATTTT.

The gene calls are TRBV28 and TRBJ2-7, with TRBD1 as a possible D gene (6 bases). CDR3 size: 15 residues. Deletions cut 4 bases from V and 1 base from J, with 14 bases between. Germline V gives CDR1 MDHEN, CDR2 SYDVKM. The CDR3 DNA sequence: TGTGCCAGCAGTTCCGCCGGGACACTTTCCTACGAGCAGTACTTC. The encoded protein is CASSSAGTLSYEQYF.

In this sample, this clone turned up once. The chain couples TRBV6-5 to TRBJ1-4; 10 bases line up with TRBD1. The CDR3 has 14 residues. The V gene end was trimmed by 9 bases and the J gene end by 8 bases; junction bases not matched to a gene: 9. CDR1 and CDR2 from the germline V gene are MNHEY and SVGAGI. This CDR3 is CASKTGGEGEKLFF. In DNA, the CDR3 is TGTGCCAGTAAGACAGGGGGCGAGGGCGAAAAACTGTTTTTT.